The T cell receptor beta chain under discussion was sequenced for a study of T cells after yellow fever vaccination. The overall study: For low cell numbers, libraries were made with SMART-Seq v4 Ultra Low Input. The study's findings and limits: Clonotypes shared by both compartments, CD4 and CD8, made up a small share. Booster sampling recovered most clones from primary vaccination (less than 97% CD4, around 90% CD8).

The V and J ends lost 2 bases and 2 bases, in that order; junction bases with no gene match: 7. Germline assignment: CDR1 SGHAT and CDR2 FQNNGV. The CDR3 loop spans 17 amino acids. Remarks on this clonotype: Its specificity is not known.

The 5'RACE template-switching step produced TCR cDNA and added a universal primer site and UMIs. MiXCR, applied by TCRdb to the 5' RACE reads, yields one record per CDR3 protein. The sample lists some 290,000 distinct CDR3 sequences, around 10% occurring once. This TCR was recovered from a man between 18 and 35 years old who received the YFV17D yellow fever vaccine. This chain joins TRBV11-2 and TRBJ2-5, with TRBD2 identical over 11 bases. The input for sequencing was CD4+ T cells sorted from PBMCs, taken 45 days after the yellow fever booster vaccination. CDR3 region: CASSLSGTSGPQETQYF. CDR3 nucleotides: TGTGCCAGCAGCTTATCGGGGACTAGCGGACCTCAAGAGACCCAGTACTTC. The complete variable domain, with remaining parts taken from reference TRBV11-2 and TRBJ2-5, reads EAGVAQSPRYKIIEKRQSVAFWCNPISGHATLYWYQQILGQGPKLLIQFQNNGVVDDSQLPKDRFSAERLKGVDSTLKIQPAKLEDSAVYLCASSLSGTSGPQETQYFGPGTRLLVL.